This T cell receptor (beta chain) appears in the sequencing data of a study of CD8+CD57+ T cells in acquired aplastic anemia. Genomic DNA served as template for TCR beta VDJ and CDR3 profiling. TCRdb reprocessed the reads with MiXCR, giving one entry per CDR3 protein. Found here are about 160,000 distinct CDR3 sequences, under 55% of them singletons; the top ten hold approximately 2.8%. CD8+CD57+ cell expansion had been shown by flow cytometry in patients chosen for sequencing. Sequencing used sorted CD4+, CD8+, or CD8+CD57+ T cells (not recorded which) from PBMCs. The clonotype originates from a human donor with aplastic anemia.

DNA for the CDR3: TGTGCCAGCAGTGGGGATAGACAATTCTTCTTT. This codes for CASSGDRQFFF. The chain carries TRBV2 and TRBJ1-1, with D unclear. This CDR3 region has 11 residues. Trimming shortened V by 4 bases and J by 14 bases, and 14 bases separated the two germline ends. Germline CDR1 SNHLY, CDR2 FYNNEI.